Presented here are 24 T cell receptor beta chains from one specimen sequenced in a study of PD-L1 blockade in urothelial cancer. The method was immunoSEQ multiplex PCR; TCRdb's version includes in-frame clones alone and lacks a portion of them. The data contain roughly 74,000 clones, roughly nine tenths of them seen just once; the ten biggest clones take up around 5.3%. The sample was PBMCs, taken around atezolizumab (anti-PD-L1) treatment. These receptors came from a woman between 65 and 79 years old with urothelial cancer.

The chain is built from TRBV4-1 and TRBJ2-1, with 7 bases lining up with TRBD2. The CDR3 runs 16 residues. The junction had 6 bases not matched to a gene; V was cut back by 1 base and J by 3 bases. Germline V gives CDR1 MGHRA, CDR2 YSYEKL. The CDR3 DNA is TGCGCCAGCAGCCAAGTTGGCAAGCGGGACTACAATGAGCAGTTCTTC. It codes for CASSQVGKRDYNEQFF.

V gene TRBV27 combines with J gene TRBJ1-6; 7 positions match TRBD1. The trim removed 6 bases at V and 8 bases at J, leaving 10 bases unmatched. Per the germline V gene, CDR1 is MNHEY and CDR2 is SMNVEV (reference sequence). The CDR3 contains 15 residues. Here the CDR3 reads CASRLRQGIDSPLHF. CDR3 sequence (DNA): TGTGCCAGCAGATTAAGACAGGGAATAGATTCACCCCTCCACTTT.

The chain has TRBV27 and TRBJ1-1; 9 nucleotides agree with TRBD1. Trimming removed 2 bases from V and 1 base from J; junction bases left unmatched: 5. CDR1 is MNHEY, CDR2 SMNVEV, per germline (reference sequence). This CDR3 is 16 amino acids long. Written as DNA, the CDR3 is TGTGCCAGCAGTTTACTGCCGGGACAGGGGAACACTGAAGCTTTCTTT. It encodes CASSLLPGQGNTEAFF.

This chain connects TRBV5-6 to TRBJ2-7; tentatively, D is TRBD1 (6 bases). Germline V CDR1 and CDR2: SGHDT, YYEEEE. The CDR3 is 13 residues long. V was pared by 4 bases and J by 3 bases, with 11 bases between. The CDR3, as DNA: TGTGCCAGCAGCAACGGACAGAACTACGAGCAGTACTTC. The encoded protein is CASSNGQNYEQYF.

V usage is TRBV5-1 and J usage is TRBJ2-7; 7 positions agree with TRBD1. The CDR3 is made up of 14 amino acids. Unmatched junction bases numbered 8, after V lost 4 bases and J lost 4 bases. CDR1 is SGHRS, CDR2 YFSETQ, per germline. The CDR3 protein is CASSPGGREYEQYF. CDR3 sequence (DNA): TGCGCCAGCAGCCCAGGGGGTCGAGAGTACGAGCAGTACTTC.

V gene TRBV19 combines with J gene TRBJ2-5, with TRBD2 matching over 7 bases. Per germline, CDR1 LNHDA and CDR2 SQIVND (reference sequence). The CDR3 runs to 14 residues. V lost 8 bases, J lost 2 bases, and 8 bases stayed unmatched. CDR3: CASRKSSGQETQYF. In DNA, the CDR3 is TGTGCCAGTCGCAAGAGTAGCGGGCAAGAGACCCAGTACTTC.

The chain couples TRBV27 to TRBJ2-7; D remains ambiguous. Germline-derived CDR1 and CDR2 are MNHEY and SMNVEV (reference sequence). The CDR3 sequence is 11 residues long. Trimming took off 5 bases at V and 5 bases at J, with 7 bases between the two ends. For the CDR3, the DNA is TGTGCCAGCAGTATTCGGGACGAGCAGTACTTC. As protein: CASSIRDEQYF.

The V call is TRBV19, the J call TRBJ1-1; 9 bases align to TRBD1. Germline V gene lookup returns CDR1 LNHDA and CDR2 SQIVND (reference sequence). J was trimmed by 6 bases and V by 4 bases; bases with no gene match: 6. CDR3 size: 14 residues. CDR3 protein: CASSTDRGFPEAFF. As DNA, the CDR3 is TGTGCCAGTAGTACGGACAGGGGTTTCCCTGAAGCTTTCTTT.

This chain connects TRBV18 to TRBJ2-7, with D maybe TRBD2 (6 bases). The CDR3 has 14 residues. V shed 3 bases and J shed 2 bases, with 11 bases lying between them. Germline V gives CDR1 KGHSH, CDR2 LQKENI. CDR3 sequence reads: CASSPEGTTYEQYF. In DNA form, the CDR3 reads TGTGCCAGCTCACCGGAGGGGACCACCTACGAGCAGTACTTC.

The CDR3 sequence: CASSPSRGANQPQHF. The DNA for the CDR3 is TGTGCCAGCTCACCCAGCAGGGGGGCAAATCAGCCCCAGCATTTT. The chain joins TRBV18 to TRBJ1-5; 7 nucleotides line up with TRBD1. The germline V gene has CDR1 KGHSH and CDR2 LQKENI. V lost 3 bases to trimming and J lost 4 bases; unmatched junction nucleotides: 6. The CDR3 extends over 15 amino acids.

This clone was seen just once. This chain joins TRBV5-6 and TRBJ2-1; 7 bases fit TRBD2. J lost 4 bases, V lost 7 bases, and 8 bases had no gene match. The CDR3 has 14 amino acids. The germline V gene has CDR1 SGHDT and CDR2 YYEEEE. As DNA, the CDR3 is TGTGCCAGCCGAGACGGACTAGGGTACAATGAGCAGTTCTTC. It encodes CASRDGLGYNEQFF.

In this sample, this clone turned up once. The rearrangement links TRBV30 to TRBJ1-4, with D tentatively TRBD1 (5 bases). With 2 bases removed from V and 2 bases from J, the gap between germline ends came to 9 bases. The germline CDR1 and CDR2 sequences are GTSNPN and SVGIG (reference sequence). The CDR3 consists of 14 residues. CDR3 region: CAWSQGLTNEKLFF. The CDR3 bases are TGTGCCTGGAGTCAGGGCCTCACTAATGAAAAACTGTTTTTT.

The chain uses TRBV28 and TRBJ1-2; 10 positions agree with TRBD1. J lost 8 bases, V lost 6 bases, and 9 bases had no gene match. This CDR3 contains 14 residues. Germline CDR1 MDHEN, CDR2 SYDVKM. The CDR3 here is CASSRGDRGRGYTF. Written as DNA, the CDR3 is TGTGCCAGCAGCCGTGGAGACAGGGGGCGAGGCTACACCTTC.

The chain has TRBV6-5 and TRBJ2-1; 8 nucleotides match TRBD2. The CDR3 has 15 residues. V dropped 2 bases and J dropped 5; count of bases not matched to a gene: 5. The V gene's germline CDR1 is MNHEY and CDR2 SVGAGI. The CDR3 sequence: CASSYLPGGDNEQFF. Written as DNA, the CDR3 is TGTGCCAGCAGTTACCTGCCGGGGGGGGACAATGAGCAGTTCTTC.

The chain uses TRBV9 and TRBJ2-6, with 7 bases that match TRBD1. CDR3 length equals 18 residues. After removal of 4 bases from V and 0 bases from J, the junction contained 10 bases not matched to a gene. Germline lookup yields CDR1 SGDLS and CDR2 YYNGEE. This CDR3 is CASSPSGTAFSGANVLTF. CDR3 in DNA: TGTGCCAGCAGCCCTTCCGGGACAGCGTTCTCTGGGGCCAACGTCCTGACTTTC. Together with reference TRBV9 and TRBJ2-6, the CDR3 gives the full variable domain: DSGVTQTPKHLITATGQRVTLRCSPRSGDLSVYWYQQSLDQGLQFLIQYYNGEERAKGNILERFSAQQFPDLHSELNLSSLELGDSALYFCASSPSGTAFSGANVLTFGAGSRLTVL.

The V gene is TRBV7-2, the J gene TRBJ2-1; TRBD2 matches at 7 bases. The germline V gene encodes CDR1 SGHTA and CDR2 FQGNSA. The CDR3 sequence is 15 residues long. The trim removed 4 bases at V and 4 bases at J, leaving 7 bases unmatched. The CDR3 loop reads CASSSSAGEYNEQFF. The CDR3 DNA is TGTGCCAGCAGCTCCTCCGCGGGAGAGTACAATGAGCAGTTCTTC. Drawing the rest from reference TRBV7-2 and TRBJ2-1, the complete variable domain is GAGVSQSPSNKVTEKGKDVELRCDPISGHTALYWYRQSLGQGLEFLIYFQGNSAPDKSGLPSDRFSAERTGGSVSTLTIQRTQQEDSAVYLCASSSSAGEYNEQFFGPGTRLTVL.

The CDR3 bases are TGCGCCAGCGGGACTAGCGGGGGCCCAGCCTCCTACAATGAGCAGTTCTTC. Protein sequence: CASGTSGGPASYNEQFF. The genes are TRBV10-2 and TRBJ2-1; TRBD2 aligns across 14 bases. With 8 bases clipped from V and 0 bases from J, the junction kept 6 bases outside the gene matches. Germline V CDR1 and CDR2: WSHSY, SAAADI. There are 17 residues in the CDR3.

This chain uses TRBV5-1 with TRBJ2-3; 9 bases align to TRBD2. Trimming took 0 bases from V and 1 from J; bases not matched to a gene: 6. Germline assignment: CDR1 SGHRS and CDR2 YFSETQ. CDR3 length: 17 amino acids. CDR3 protein: CASSLGAASGGTDTQYF. As DNA, the CDR3 is TGCGCCAGCAGCTTGGGAGCCGCTAGCGGGGGCACAGATACGCAGTATTTT.

The chain couples TRBV5-1 to TRBJ1-2, with D tentatively TRBD1 (6 bases). Trimming cost V 6 bases and J 8 bases, with 20 bases left between them. Germline CDR1 reads SGHRS; CDR2 reads YFSETQ. This CDR3 region has 14 residues. The CDR3 DNA follows: TGCGCCAGCAACCAAACAAAAACAGGGCCCGGCTACACCTTC. This gives the protein CASNQTKTGPGYTF.

The rearrangement uses TRBV19 and TRBJ2-2; 8 bases line up with TRBD2. The CDR3 extends over 15 amino acids. V was clipped by 11 bases and J by 4 bases; unmatched bases: 12. CDR1 and CDR2 from the germline V gene are LNHDA and SQIVND (reference sequence). The CDR3 region is CALGGLAGLTGELFF. CDR3 coding DNA: TGTGCCCTCGGTGGGCTAGCGGGTCTCACCGGGGAGCTGTTTTTT. Combining the CDR3 with reference TRBV19 and TRBJ2-2 gives the whole variable domain DGGITQSPKYLFRKEGQNVTLSCEQNLNHDAMYWYRQDPGQGLRLIYYSQIVNDFQKGDIAEGYSVSREKKESFPLTVTSAQKNPTAFYLCALGGLAGLTGELFFGEGSRLTVL.

V and J are TRBV21-1 and TRBJ2-1; no DNA check was done on the table's D call, TRBD2. TRBV21-1 is a pseudogene locus. CDR3 length: 17 amino acids. This CDR3 reads CASGLPLLAGGSNEQFF. In DNA form, the CDR3 reads TGTGCCAGCGGACTTCCCTTACTAGCGGGGGGGAGTAATGAGCAGTTCTTC.

The CDR3 is CASSLSDNQPQHF. The CDR3 DNA reads TGTGCCAGCAGCTTATCAGACAATCAGCCCCAGCATTTT. V is TRBV7-6 and J is TRBJ1-5; D uncertain. CDR1 and CDR2 from the germline V gene are SGHVS and FNYEAQ. The ends were cut back, 2 bases at V and 3 bases at J, with 5 bases in the middle. CDR3 length equals 13 residues.

The CDR3 sequence: CASSQVGGNQPQHF. The DNA of the CDR3 is TGCGCCAGCAGCCAAGTCGGAGGAAATCAGCCCCAGCATTTT. The chain uses TRBV4-1 and TRBJ1-5; D gene ambiguous. With 1 base removed from V and 4 bases from J, the gap between germline ends came to 8 bases. The germline V gene encodes CDR1 MGHRA and CDR2 YSYEKL. The CDR3 covers 14 residues.

The chain recombines TRBV2 with TRBJ2-7; 7 bases agree with TRBD1. The V gene end was trimmed by 4 bases and the J gene end by 3 bases; junction bases not matched to a gene: 9. Germline loops: CDR1 SNHLY, CDR2 FYNNEI. This CDR3 contains 15 residues. The CDR3 nucleotides read TGTGCCAGCAGTGGCGCCAGGGGGTACGGCTACGAGCAGTACTTC. Translating it yields CASSGARGYGYEQYF. The full variable domain, completed using reference TRBV2 and TRBJ2-7, is EPEVTQTPSHQVTQMGQEVILRCVPISNHLYFYWYRQILGQKVEFLVSFYNNEISEKSEIFDDQFSVERPDGSNFTLKIRSTKLEDSAMYFCASSGARGYGYEQYFGPGTRLTVT.